This is a list of T cell receptor beta chains from one sample in a study of T cell responses to AZD1222 COVID-19 vaccine. Produced via immunoSEQ multiplex PCR; TCRdb's table is partial and in-frame only. Seen here are about 120,000 clones, just over 90% observed once, and the top ten hold approximately 4.5%. The source material was peripheral blood, sampled on day 0 of AZD1222 vaccination. These receptors were collected from an adult in good health. The CDR3 runs from the conserved cysteine through the conserved F or W. A D gene is named only where the DNA matches it firmly.

j_gene: TRBJ2-7; v_gene: TRBV11-3; d_gene: TRBD2; CDR3aa: CASSLGRGNYEQYF; CDR3nt: TGTGCCAGCAGCTTAGGGCGGGGGAACTACGAGCAGTACTTC
j_gene: TRBJ1-4; v_gene: TRBV11-2; d_gene: TRBD1; CDR3aa: CASSLDLTGAGEKLFF; CDR3nt: TGTGCCAGCAGCTTAGACCTGACAGGGGCAGGTGAAAAACTGTTTTTT
j_gene: TRBJ1-2; v_gene: TRBV18; d_gene: .; CDR3aa: CASSPPDSYGYTF; CDR3nt: TGTGCCAGCTCACCGCCCGACAGCTATGGCTACACCTTC
j_gene: TRBJ2-3; v_gene: TRBV6-5; d_gene: .; CDR3aa: CASSYSGLQRAQYF; CDR3nt: TGTGCCAGCAGTTACTCGGGGTTGCAGAGGGCGCAGTATTTT
j_gene: TRBJ2-1; v_gene: TRBV5-1; d_gene: .; CDR3aa: CASSLTNVGLNEQFF; CDR3nt: TGCGCCAGCAGCTTAACAAATGTAGGGCTGAATGAGCAGTTCTTC
j_gene: TRBJ2-1; v_gene: TRBV3-1/TRBV3-2; d_gene: TRBD2; CDR3aa: CASSPSGGLSSYNEQFF; CDR3nt: TGTGCCAGCAGCCCCAGCGGGGGGCTAAGCTCCTACAATGAGCAGTTCTTC
j_gene: TRBJ1-2; v_gene: TRBV6-1; d_gene: TRBD1; CDR3aa: CASSDPQGAEYGYTF; CDR3nt: TGTGCCAGCAGTGACCCACAGGGGGCAGAATATGGCTACACCTTC
j_gene: TRBJ1-1; v_gene: TRBV6-5; d_gene: .; CDR3aa: CASSLARREAFF; CDR3nt: TGTGCCAGCAGTCTGGCTAGGCGTGAAGCTTTCTTT
j_gene: TRBJ1-5; v_gene: TRBV5-6; d_gene: .; CDR3aa: CASSSQGQGWNQPQHF; CDR3nt: TGTGCCAGCAGCTCCCAAGGGCAGGGATGGAATCAGCCCCAGCATTTT
j_gene: TRBJ2-7; v_gene: TRBV3-1/TRBV3-2; d_gene: TRBD1; CDR3aa: CASSQGDRGYYEQYF; CDR3nt: TGTGCCAGCAGCCAAGGGGACAGGGGATACTACGAGCAGTACTTC
j_gene: TRBJ2-7; v_gene: TRBV2; d_gene: .; CDR3aa: CASSEWAGTYEQYF; CDR3nt: TGTGCCAGCAGTGAATGGGCAGGGACCTACGAGCAGTACTTC
j_gene: TRBJ2-2; v_gene: TRBV5-4; d_gene: TRBD1; CDR3aa: CASSDGTANTGELFF; CDR3nt: TGTGCCAGCAGCGACGGGACAGCGAACACCGGGGAGCTGTTTTTT
j_gene: TRBJ2-1; v_gene: TRBV12-3/TRBV12-4; d_gene: .; CDR3aa: CASSLGNEQFF; CDR3nt: TGTGCCAGCAGTTTGGGGAATGAGCAGTTCTTC